This passage covers 15 T cell receptor beta chains from one sample sequenced in a study of T cell repertoires in cytomegalovirus infection. Their specific antigens are unknown. One entry per CDR3 protein results from TCRdb running MiXCR on the reads. Here the sample spans about 570,000 distinct CDR3 sequences, roughly 42% being singletons. This material consisted of cultured PBMCs, taken from culture after CMV antigen stimulation. The origin of the receptors is a human donor in good health (CMV status not recorded). Some clones in this sample may be carry-over from other donors' samples.

The sample holds a few counts of this clonotype. This chain uses TRBV7-7 with TRBJ1-1; no clear D. CDR1 is SSHAT and CDR2 is FNYEAQ in the germline V gene (reference sequence). CDR3 size: 13 residues. Trimming took 5 bases from V and 1 from J, leaving 8 bases between them. The CDR3 nucleotides are TGTGCCAGCAGCCACGCAAAGAACACTGAAGCTTTCTTT. Translating gives CASSHAKNTEAFF.

V is TRBV19 and J is TRBJ1-4; D remains ambiguous. Germline CDR1 reads LNHDA; CDR2 reads SQIVND (reference sequence). V was trimmed by 0 bases and J by 0 bases, leaving 14 bases between them. This CDR3 comprises 18 residues. CDR3 coding DNA: TGTGCCAGTAGTATAGAAGGGCCTTCGCTTGCAACTAATGAAAAACTGTTTTTT. Residues: CASSIEGPSLATNEKLFF. Together with reference TRBV19 and TRBJ1-4, the CDR3 gives the full variable domain: DGGITQSPKYLFRKEGQNVTLSCEQNLNHDAMYWYRQDPGQGLRLIYYSQIVNDFQKGDIAEGYSVSREKKESFPLTVTSAQKNPTAFYLCASSIEGPSLATNEKLFFGSGTQLSVL.

In this sample, this clonotype turned up a few times. This sequence joins TRBV7-6 and TRBJ1-4, with 7 nucleotides matching TRBD1. Germline values: CDR1 SGHVS, CDR2 FNYEAQ. Unmatched junction bases numbered 2, after V lost 3 bases and J lost 4 bases. CDR3 size: 14 residues. CDR3: CASSFGQVNEKLFF. The CDR3 DNA sequence: TGTGCCAGCAGCTTCGGACAGGTTAATGAAAAACTGTTTTTT.

This sequence joins TRBV4-1 and TRBJ1-5; unclear D gene. The germline V and J ends were trimmed by 0 bases and 3 bases, with 9 bases remaining between them. This CDR3 comprises 15 residues. Germline CDR1 MGHRA, CDR2 YSYEKL. This CDR3 reads CASSQEAHFNQPQHF. CDR3 bases: TGCGCCAGCAGCCAAGAAGCGCACTTCAATCAGCCCCAGCATTTT.

This chain links TRBV7-2 with TRBJ2-5; D perhaps matches TRBD2 (6 bases). Germline CDR1 reads SGHTA; CDR2 reads FQGNSA. This CDR3 is built from 14 residues. The V end lost 3 bases, the J end lost 3 bases, and 11 bases lay between the germline ends. Here the CDR3 reads CASSLGRDEETQYF. Written as DNA, the CDR3 is TGTGCCAGCAGCTTGGGGCGGGACGAAGAGACCCAGTACTTC. The full variable domain, completed using reference TRBV7-2 and TRBJ2-5, is GAGVSQSPSNKVTEKGKDVELRCDPISGHTALYWYRQSLGQGLEFLIYFQGNSAPDKSGLPSDRFSAERTGGSVSTLTIQRTQQEDSAVYLCASSLGRDEETQYFGPGTRLLVL.

This clonotype was seen only a few times. This chain uses TRBV7-2 with TRBJ2-5; 9 bases are a match to TRBD2. Germline V gives CDR1 SGHTA, CDR2 FQGNSA. The CDR3 runs 16 residues. The ends lost 5 bases at V and 5 bases at J; junction bases unmatched: 12. This chain's CDR3 is CASSPNVAGGRETQYF. CDR3 nucleotide sequence: TGTGCCAGCAGCCCAAATGTGGCGGGGGGGCGGGAGACCCAGTACTTC.

The chain joins TRBV10-2 to TRBJ1-6, with D unresolved. With 0 bases removed from V and 8 bases from J, the gap between germline ends came to 11 bases. The CDR3 spans 15 residues. Germline CDR1 WSHSY, CDR2 SAAADI. CDR3 nucleotide sequence: TGCGCCAGCAGTGAGTCTACTGGAGGTCATTCACCCCTCCACTTT. Encoded protein: CASSESTGGHSPLHF.

V usage is TRBV18 and J usage is TRBJ1-2; no reliable D call. The germline gives CDR1 KGHSH, CDR2 LQKENI. There are 11 residues in the CDR3. V gave up 5 bases and J gave up 7 bases, with 8 bases separating them. The CDR3 loop is CASSSSVGYTF. For the CDR3, the DNA is TGTGCCAGCTCATCCAGCGTTGGCTACACCTTC.

The chain couples TRBV20-1 to TRBJ2-7, with D unclear. The germline CDR1 and CDR2 sequences are DFQATT and SNEGSKA (reference sequence). Trimming cost V 6 bases and J 5 bases, with 14 bases left between them. This CDR3 has 12 residues. The CDR3 DNA reads TGCAGTGCCGCCCCCCTCTTTAACGAGCAGTACTTC. Translated: CSAAPLFNEQYF.

This clonotype showed up just a few times. V usage is TRBV3-1 and J usage is TRBJ2-2; TRBD1 matches at 8 bases. Germline V gene data show CDR1 as LGHDT and CDR2 as YNNKEL (reference sequence). The CDR3 totals 14 residues. J was trimmed by 5 bases and V by 4 bases; bases with no gene match: 3. In nucleotides, the CDR3 is TGTGCCAGCAGCCCAAACAGGGGGACCGGGGAGCTGTTTTTT. Amino acid sequence: CASSPNRGTGELFF.

In its sample, this clonotype was seen a few times. This chain connects TRBV7-9 to TRBJ2-5, with D perhaps matching TRBD1 (5 bases). Germline CDR1 is SEHNR and CDR2 is FQNEAQ (reference sequence). V dropped 2 bases and J dropped 3 bases, with 16 bases sitting between them. The CDR3 consists of 16 residues. The CDR3 sequence: CASSLPTDSLKETQYF. The CDR3 nucleotides read TGTGCCAGCAGCTTACCGACAGATTCCCTGAAAGAGACCCAGTACTTC.

This clonotype has more than one count but fewer than ten. The chain is built from TRBV7-2 and TRBJ2-7, with 10 bases that match TRBD1. Germline V gene data show CDR1 as SGHTA and CDR2 as FQGNSA. CDR3 length equals 14 residues. Unmatched junction bases numbered 6, after V lost 4 bases and J lost 6 bases. For the CDR3, the DNA is TGTGCCAGCAGCTCCCCCGGGACAGGGGTCGAGCAGTACTTC. As protein: CASSSPGTGVEQYF.

The chain combines TRBV18 with TRBJ1-2; no reliable D call. V was cut by 3 bases and J by 5 bases, with 10 bases left in between. From germline, CDR1 is KGHSH and CDR2 LQKENI. There are 13 residues in the CDR3. CDR3 region: CASSPDEWYGYTF. CDR3 sequence (DNA): TGTGCCAGCTCACCCGACGAGTGGTATGGCTACACCTTC.

The CDR3 DNA sequence: TGTGCCAGCAGCTTATGGCTTGCGGGTGCTGAGACTGAAGCTTTCTTT. This codes for CASSLWLAGAETEAFF. The chain couples TRBV7-6 to TRBJ1-1; no clear D gene. Germline V CDR1 and CDR2: SGHVS, FNYEAQ. The V end was cut by 2 bases, the J end by 5 bases, with 18 bases between. The CDR3 is 16 residues long.

V and J are TRBV18 and TRBJ1-1; D is unresolved. V was clipped by 1 base and J by 2 bases, with 5 bases between them. This CDR3 has 13 residues. Germline values: CDR1 KGHSH, CDR2 LQKENI. CDR3 protein: CASSPHKNTEAFF. CDR3 DNA sequence: TGTGCCAGCTCACCACACAAAAACACTGAAGCTTTCTTT.